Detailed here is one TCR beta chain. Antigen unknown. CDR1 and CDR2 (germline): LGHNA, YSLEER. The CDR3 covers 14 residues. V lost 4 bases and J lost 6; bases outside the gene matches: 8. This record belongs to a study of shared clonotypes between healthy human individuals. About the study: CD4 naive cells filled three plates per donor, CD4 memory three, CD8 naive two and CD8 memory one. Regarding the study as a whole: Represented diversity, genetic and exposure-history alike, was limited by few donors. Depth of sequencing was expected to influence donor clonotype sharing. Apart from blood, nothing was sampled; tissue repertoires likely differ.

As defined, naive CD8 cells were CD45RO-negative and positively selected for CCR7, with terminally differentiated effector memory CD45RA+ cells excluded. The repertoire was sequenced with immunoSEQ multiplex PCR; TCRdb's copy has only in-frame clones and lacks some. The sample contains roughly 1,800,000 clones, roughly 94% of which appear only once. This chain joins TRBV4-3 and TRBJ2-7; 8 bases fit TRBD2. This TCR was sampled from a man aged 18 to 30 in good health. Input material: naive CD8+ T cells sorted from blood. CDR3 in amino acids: CASSPVAGGSEQYF. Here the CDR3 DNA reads TGCGCCAGCAGCCCTGTGGCGGGAGGTTCCGAGCAGTACTTC.